This T cell receptor (beta chain) emerged from a study of CD8+ T cells in alopecia areata. Study details: Tofacitinib administration to treated patients was oral, at 5 to 10 mg twice daily. The SALT score measured affected scalp surface percentage in treated patients. Study-wide findings and caveats: Scalp sequencing also captures normal skin's resident alphabeta T cells.

As for treatment: oral pan-JAK inhibitor, 5-10 mg twice daily. In germline, CDR1 is SGDLS, CDR2 YYNGEE. V was shortened by 0 bases and J by 2 bases, with 9 bases between the two germline ends. This CDR3 comprises 15 residues. This clone was seen a handful of times. Its target is unknown. Extracted RNA was reverse transcribed into cDNA, the sequencing template. TCRdb's table, derived via immunoSEQ multiplex PCR, lists solely in-frame clones and lacks some. The sample lists around 190,000 clones; under 80% were seen once. The TCR originated in a human donor with alopecia areata. Sequenced here: CD4+ T cells sorted from blood, sampled between weeks 47 and 50, from a patient treated with tofacitinib. This chain uses TRBV9 with TRBJ2-4; D is perhaps TRBD2 (6 bases). DNA for the CDR3: TGTGCCAGCAGCGTAGAAGCGGGCTCCAAAAACATTCAGTACTTC. Protein sequence: CASSVEAGSKNIQYF. Drawing the rest from reference TRBV9 and TRBJ2-4, the complete variable domain is DSGVTQTPKHLITATGQRVTLRCSPRSGDLSVYWYQQSLDQGLQFLIQYYNGEERAKGNILERFSAQQFPDLHSELNLSSLELGDSALYFCASSVEAGSKNIQYFGAGTRLSVL.